The present T cell receptor beta chain was sequenced within a study of T cell responses to AZD1222 COVID-19 vaccine. Second-dose schedules of about 4 or about 12 weeks were combined. This clone has only one observation. The antigen remains unidentified. Trimming cost V 3 bases and J 6 bases, with 9 bases left between them. CDR1 is LNHDA and CDR2 is SQIVND in the germline V gene (reference sequence). This CDR3 is 13 amino acids long. Study conclusions and caveats: Nearly half of spike-specific TCRs reportedly target unmutated variant regions.

Some clones are missing from TCRdb's copy, which holds only in-frame ones; the method was immunoSEQ multiplex PCR. The table records some 130,000 clones, approximately 92% of them present only once. This sequence joins TRBV19 and TRBJ1-5, with D possibly TRBD1 on 5 matching bases. The clonotype originates from an adult who received the AZD1222 COVID-19 vaccine. Specimen: peripheral blood, collected 28 days after the second AZD1222 dose. CDR3 region: CASSIRGGQPQHF. The CDR3 nucleotides are TGTGCCAGTAGTATTCGGGGGGGTCAGCCCCAGCATTTT. The full variable domain, rest sourced from reference TRBV19 and TRBJ1-5, is DGGITQSPKYLFRKEGQNVTLSCEQNLNHDAMYWYRQDPGQGLRLIYYSQIVNDFQKGDIAEGYSVSREKKESFPLTVTSAQKNPTAFYLCASSIRGGQPQHFGDGTRLSIL.